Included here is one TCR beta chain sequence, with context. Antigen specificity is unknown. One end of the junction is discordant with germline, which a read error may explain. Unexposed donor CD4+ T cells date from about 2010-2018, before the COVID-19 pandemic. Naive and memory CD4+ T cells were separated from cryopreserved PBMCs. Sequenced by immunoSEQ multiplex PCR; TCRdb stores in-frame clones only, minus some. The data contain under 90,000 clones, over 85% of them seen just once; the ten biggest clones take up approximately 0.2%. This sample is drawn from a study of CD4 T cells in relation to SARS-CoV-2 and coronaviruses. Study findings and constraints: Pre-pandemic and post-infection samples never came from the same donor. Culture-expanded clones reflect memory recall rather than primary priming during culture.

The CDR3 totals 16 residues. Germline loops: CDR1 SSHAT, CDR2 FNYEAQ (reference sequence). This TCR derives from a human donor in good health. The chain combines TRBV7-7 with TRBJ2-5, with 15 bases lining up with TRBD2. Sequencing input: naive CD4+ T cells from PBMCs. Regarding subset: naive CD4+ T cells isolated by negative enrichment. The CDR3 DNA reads TGTGCTAGCAGCTTAGGGACTAGCGGGAGGCTAGGGACCCAGTACTTC. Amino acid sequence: CASSLGTSGRLGTQYF. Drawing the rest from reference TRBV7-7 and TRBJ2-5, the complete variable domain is GAGVSQSPRYKVTKRGQDVTLRCDPISSHATLYWYQQALGQGPEFLTYFNYEAQPDKSGLPSDRFSAERPEGSISTLTIQRTEQRDSAMYRCASSLGTSGRLGTQYFGPGTRLLVL.